This paragraph reports one T cell receptor beta chain. The sample comes from a study of T cell responses to AZD1222 COVID-19 vaccine. The method was immunoSEQ multiplex PCR; TCRdb's version includes in-frame clones alone and lacks a portion of them. The data show approximately 100,000 clones, approximately 88% seen once. CDR3 length: 14 residues. Trimming stripped 1 base from V and 6 bases from J, with 12 bases between. Germline V gene lookup returns CDR1 MNHNS and CDR2 SASEGT. J is TRBJ1-2 and V is TRBV6-1, with D possibly being TRBD1 (5 bases). Sequenced material: peripheral blood, taken on day 0 of AZD1222 vaccination. This TCR was sampled from an adult in good health. The CDR3, as DNA: TGTGCCAGCAGTGAAGGGGGCCAGCTGAATGGCTACACCTTC. Translating gives CASSEGGQLNGYTF.